Listed below are T cell receptor beta chains from one sample, sequenced in a study of T-cell memory formation after mild COVID-19. TCRdb passed the 5' RACE reads through MiXCR, listing each CDR3 protein once. The sample contains roughly 150,000 distinct CDR3 sequences, 13% of which appear only once. The specimen was PBMCs or a T cell subset sorted from them (not recorded which). These receptors all stem from a young man who had mild COVID-19 (a few samples of this study predate the infection). Cell type and time point are not known. Each CDR3 is given with its conserved first and last residue. The D gene is left open where the match is weak. Size is stated for part of the rows, as once, few or many counts, or as a class when the clone is expanded.

>TRBV5-1|.|TRBD1|TRBJ1-2
TGCGCCAGCAGCAGGGACAGGGCTGGCTACACCTTC
CASSRDRAGYTF
>TRBV7-9|.|.|TRBJ2-1
TGTGCCAGCAGCCGTAATGAGGAGCAGTTCTTC
CASSRNEEQFF
>TRBV3-1|few|TRBD1|TRBJ1-6
TGTGCCAGCAGCCAAGGACAGGGGTATAATTCACCCCTCCACTTT
CASSQGQGYNSPLHF
>TRBV7-2|.|TRBD2|TRBJ2-1
TGTGCCAGCAGCTCGCGAGGACTAGCGGCCACCTCCTACAATGAGCAGTTCTTC
CASSSRGLAATSYNEQFF
>TRBV11-2|few|TRBD1|TRBJ2-1
TGTGCCAGCAGCCCGGGACAGGCCCCGTCGGGGGAGCAGTTCTTC
CASSPGQAPSGEQFF
>TRBV7-3|.|.|TRBJ2-1
TGTGCCAGCAGCCCTAAGGGGGGCCTGTTCGATGAGCAGTTCTTC
CASSPKGGLFDEQFF
>TRBV7-3|.|TRBD1|TRBJ1-1
TGTGCCAGCAGCGTAAGGACAGGGGGTGAAGCTTTCTTT
CASSVRTGGEAFF
>TRBV5-1|.|TRBD1|TRBJ1-2
TGCGCCAGCAGCTCAGGACAGGTTACGGGGACCTTC
CASSSGQVTGTF
>TRBV4-2|few|.|TRBJ2-5
TGTGCCAGCAGCCAAGATCAATCGCAGGAGACCCAGTACTTC
CASSQDQSQETQYF
>TRBV6-2/TRBV6-3|.|TRBD2|TRBJ2-1
TGTGCCAGCAGTTACCTCCCGGGGGGGACGAATGAGCAGTTCTTC
CASSYLPGGTNEQFF
>TRBV5-1|few|.|TRBJ1-2
TGCGCCAGCAGCTTGGCAAACTATGGCTACACCTTC
CASSLANYGYTF
>TRBV7-9|.|.|TRBJ1-1
TGTGCCAGCAGCTTGAACGTAGTGAACACTGAAGCTTTCTTT
CASSLNVVNTEAFF
>TRBV7-2|few|.|TRBJ1-5
TGTGCCAGCAGCTTAGCGCTTCAGCCCCAGCATTTT
CASSLALQPQHF
>TRBV11-2|.|.|TRBJ1-2
TGTGCCAGCAGCTTAGCTCCAGGCTTGTGCGGCTACACCTTC
CASSLAPGLCGYTF
>TRBV5-1|few|.|TRBJ1-1
TGCGCCAGCAGCGAACAGGGTTTTGGCACTGAAGCTTTCTTT
CASSEQGFGTEAFF
>TRBV11-3|.|TRBD2|TRBJ2-3
TGTGCCAGCAGCCCGGGACTAGCGGCTAGCACAGATACGCAGTATTTT
CASSPGLAASTDTQYF
>TRBV7-2|few|TRBD2|TRBJ2-3
TGTGCCAGCAGCGCCGGGACTAGTCGCACAGATACGCAGTATTTT
CASSAGTSRTDTQYF
>TRBV7-3|.|TRBD1|TRBJ1-6
TGTGCCAGCAGCATTGGACAGGGAAAATCACCCCTCCACTTT
CASSIGQGKSPLHF
>TRBV9|few|.|TRBJ2-7
TGTGCCAGCAGCACCCACGGGGTTCCCGAGCAGTACTTC
CASSTHGVPEQYF
>TRBV4-3|.|.|TRBJ1-1
TGCGCCAGCAGCCAATACAAGGGTGGGCACACTGAAGCTTTCTTT
CASSQYKGGHTEAFF
>TRBV19|.|.|TRBJ1-4
TGTGCCAGTAGCGGACTGGCAACTAATGAAAAACTGTTTTTT
CASSGLATNEKLFF
>TRBV5-1|.|.|TRBJ2-1
TGCGCCAGCAGCAATGCACAGGGTAGAGGCAACTACAATGAGCAGTTCTTC
CASSNAQGRGNYNEQFF
>TRBV20-1|few|.|TRBJ1-2
TGCAGTGCTACGGAGGGGGGGAGGTATTATGGCTACACCTTC
CSATEGGRYYGYTF
>TRBV6-5|few|TRBD1|TRBJ2-3
TGTGCCAGCAGTGACAGGGGAACAGATACGCAGTATTTT
CASSDRGTDTQYF
>TRBV27|.|.|TRBJ2-2
TGTGCCAGCAGTCACCCGAGAGCTGTCACCGGGGAGCTGTTTTTT
CASSHPRAVTGELFF
>TRBV7-2|.|.|TRBJ2-7
TGTGCCAGCAGGCTTGGACAGTCCTACGAGCAGTACTTC
CASRLGQSYEQYF
>TRBV7-9|many|.|TRBJ2-2
TGTGCCAGCAGCTACGGGACTCCCGGGGAGCTGTTTTTT
CASSYGTPGELFF
>TRBV7-2|few|.|TRBJ2-2
TGTGCCAGCAGCTTAGGGTCGAACACCGGGGAGCTGTTTTTT
CASSLGSNTGELFF
>TRBV7-8|many|.|TRBJ2-3
TGTGCCAGCAGCTTAGCAGGGGAAGATACGCAGTATTTT
CASSLAGEDTQYF
>TRBV7-2|.|.|TRBJ2-1
TGTGCCACGTCCCGGGACTGGGGTGGTGAGCAGTTCTTC
CATSRDWGGEQFF
>TRBV6-5|.|.|TRBJ2-3
TGTGCCAGCAGTTACTCGGGGACTAGCACAGATACGCAGTATTTT
CASSYSGTSTDTQYF
>TRBV15|.|TRBD1|TRBJ1-5
TGTGCCACCAGCGCACAGGGGAGACAGCCCCAGCATTTT
CATSAQGRQPQHF
>TRBV5-6|.|.|TRBJ2-3
TGTGCCAGCAGCTTGGAACAGTATAGCACAGATACGCAGTATTTT
CASSLEQYSTDTQYF
>TRBV4-1|many|.|TRBJ2-2
TGCGCCAGCAAGGGCACCGGGGAGCTGTTTTTT
CASKGTGELFF
>TRBV28|few|.|TRBJ1-3
TGTGCCAGCAGTTTCTCAGCGGAGGGAAACACCATATATTTT
CASSFSAEGNTIYF
>TRBV27|many|.|TRBJ2-3
TGTGCCAGCAGAACTCTTAGCACAGATACGCAGTATTTT
CASRTLSTDTQYF
>TRBV30|.|.|TRBJ2-3
TGTGCCTGGGGATTCGGTGATACGCAGTATTTT
CAWGFGDTQYF
>TRBV7-2|many|.|TRBJ1-6
TGTGCCAGCACCGACGGTAGTTATAATTCACCCCTCCACTTT
CASTDGSYNSPLHF
>TRBV5-1|few|.|TRBJ1-1
TGCGCCAGCTCGTATCCCCCCGGGGACACTGAAGCTTTCTTT
CASSYPPGDTEAFF